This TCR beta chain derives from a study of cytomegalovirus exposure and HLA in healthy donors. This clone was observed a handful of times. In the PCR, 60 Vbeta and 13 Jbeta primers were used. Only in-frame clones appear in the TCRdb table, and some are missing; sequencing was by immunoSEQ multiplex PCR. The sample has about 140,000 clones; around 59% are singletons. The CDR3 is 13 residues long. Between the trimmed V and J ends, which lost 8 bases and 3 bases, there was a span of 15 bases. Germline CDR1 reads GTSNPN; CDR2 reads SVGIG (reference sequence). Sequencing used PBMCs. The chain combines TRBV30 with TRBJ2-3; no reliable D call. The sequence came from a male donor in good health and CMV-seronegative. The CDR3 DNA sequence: TGTGCCCTGGGCACCAATCCAACAGATACGCAGTATTTT. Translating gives CALGTNPTDTQYF.